Listed below are T cell receptor beta chains from one sample, sequenced in a study of cytomegalovirus exposure and HLA in healthy donors. The assay was immunoSEQ multiplex PCR, and TCRdb's table has in-frame clones only and misses some. Of some 200,000 clones in the sample, roughly 85% are singletons; the top ten hold roughly 1.5%. Source material: PBMCs. All receptors derive from a woman aged 18-35 years in good health and CMV-seronegative. CDR3s include the opening cysteine and the closing phenylalanine or tryptophan. The D gene is left open where the match is weak. Expanded clones are given a class, and other clones once, few, many or no size at all.

CDR3 length | clone size | D gene | J gene | V gene | CDR3 protein | CDR3 DNA
15 | once | TRBD2 | TRBJ2-3 | TRBV19 | CASTLHREATDTQYF | TGTGCCAGTACCCTCCATCGGGAGGCCACAGATACGCAGTATTTT
14 | - | - | TRBJ1-2 | TRBV2 | CASTYEAPRGGYTF | TGTGCCAGCACTTACGAGGCCCCGAGAGGGGGCTACACCTTC
15 | - | - | TRBJ1-2 | TRBV9 | CASSVALGANYGYTF | TGTGCCAGCAGCGTAGCTCTAGGAGCTAACTATGGCTACACCTTC
14 | - | - | TRBJ2-7 | TRBV19 | CASSMMGRSYEQYF | TGTGCCAGTAGTATGATGGGGCGCAGCTACGAGCAGTACTTC
14 | - | - | TRBJ1-2 | TRBV28 | CASSSNDRRYGYTF | TGTGCCAGCAGTTCTAATGACCGGCGGTATGGCTACACCTTC
18 | - | - | TRBJ1-2 | TRBV28 | CASSFRGVLLPRWGGYTF | TGTGCCAGCAGTTTCCGAGGAGTCCTTTTACCCCGCTGGGGCGGCTACACCTTC
15 | - | - | TRBJ1-1 | TRBV30 | CAWSVGVGGNTEAFF | TGTGCCTGGAGTGTTGGAGTGGGGGGGAACACTGAAGCTTTCTTT
15 | - | - | TRBJ1-6 | TRBV9 | CASRPPGLNNSPLHF | TGTGCCAGCAGACCGCCGGGACTGAATAATTCACCCCTCCACTTT
13 | few | - | TRBJ1-5 | TRBV27 | CASSFLGNQPQHF | TGTGCCAGCAGTTTTTTAGGCAATCAGCCCCAGCATTTT
11 | - | - | TRBJ1-1 | TRBV30 | CAWGVGAEAFF | TGTGCCTGGGGCGTAGGGGCTGAAGCTTTCTTT
13 | - | - | TRBJ2-7 | TRBV27 | CASSLRGAYEQYF | TGTGCCAGCAGTTTACGCGGAGCCTACGAGCAGTACTTC
16 | - | - | TRBJ2-4 | TRBV19 | CASSIGGNRAKNIQYF | TGTGCCAGTAGTATAGGTGGGAACAGGGCCAAAAACATTCAGTACTTC
16 | - | - | TRBJ2-2 | TRBV6-5 | CASSSLRGTYLGELFF | TGTGCCAGCAGTTCCCTTAGGGGGACGTACTTGGGGGAGCTGTTTTTT
13 | - | - | TRBJ2-2 | TRBV9 | CASSFRVTGELFF | TGTGCCAGCAGCTTCAGGGTTACCGGGGAGCTGTTTTTT
11 | - | - | TRBJ1-4 | TRBV29-1 | CSVDRRRKLFF | TGCAGCGTTGACAGGCGCAGAAAACTGTTTTTT
14 | - | - | TRBJ2-3 | TRBV28 | CASSFSSLTDTQYF | TGTGCCAGCAGCTTTAGCAGCCTCACTGATACGCAGTATTTT
15 | - | - | TRBJ2-1 | TRBV7-9 | CASSLTSGGGRVLVF | TGTGCCAGCAGCTTGACTAGTGGGGGAGGCAGGGTATTGGTCTTC
14 | - | TRBD1 | TRBJ2-1 | TRBV13 | CASALTGGRNEQFF | TGTGCCTCCGCTTTGACAGGGGGCCGCAATGAGCAGTTCTTC
11 | - | - | TRBJ1-1 | TRBV5-1 | CASSRGHEAFF | TGCGCCAGCAGCCGAGGTCACGAAGCTTTCTTT
19 | - | TRBD2 | TRBJ2-1 | TRBV4-1 | CASSPPFTLRASGFNEQFF | TGCGCCAGCAGCCCCCCTTTTACTCTTCGGGCTAGCGGGTTCAATGAGCAGTTCTTC
15 | - | TRBD1 | TRBJ1-1 | TRBV13 | CASSLAGQGNTEAFF | TGTGCCAGCAGCTTAGCCGGACAGGGAAACACTGAAGCTTTCTTT
19 | - | - | TRBJ1-2 | TRBV11-2 | CASSRGGDGDPGANYGYTF | TGTGCCAGCAGTCGGGGGGGGGACGGCGACCCCGGAGCTAACTATGGCTACACCTTC
16 | - | TRBD2 | TRBJ2-3 | TRBV6-4 | CASSAGSGRMVDTQYF | TGTGCCAGCAGTGCAGGTAGCGGGAGAATGGTAGATACGCAGTATTTT
16 | - | - | TRBJ1-1 | TRBV19 | CASSMFGVGRNTEAFF | TGTGCCAGTAGTATGTTCGGGGTTGGTAGGAACACTGAAGCTTTCTTT
17 | - | TRBD2 | TRBJ2-1 | TRBV4-1 | CASSLALAGGTYNEQFF | TGCGCCAGCAGCCTCGCATTAGCGGGAGGGACCTACAATGAGCAGTTCTTC
17 | - | TRBD2 | TRBJ2-1 | TRBV4-3 | CASSQDRLAEYYNEQFF | TGCGCCAGCAGCCAAGATAGGCTAGCGGAGTACTACAATGAGCAGTTCTTC
15 | - | - | TRBJ2-6 | TRBV7-2 | CASSLESTGANVLTF | TGTGCCAGCAGCTTAGAGAGTACTGGGGCCAACGTCCTGACTTTC
15 | - | - | TRBJ2-3 | TRBV28 | CASSSLWSGTDTQYF | TGTGCCAGCAGTTCTTTATGGAGCGGCACAGATACGCAGTATTTT
11 | - | - | TRBJ1-1 | TRBV6-5 | CASSYLDKADF | TGTGCCAGCAGTTACTTGGACAAAGCAGACTTT
18 | - | - | TRBJ2-1 | TRBV28 | CASSSPRLDRSSYNEQFF | TGTGCCAGCAGTTCACCCCGACTTGACAGGAGCTCCTACAATGAGCAGTTCTTC
11 | - | - | TRBJ2-7 | TRBV29-1 | CSVVAYYEQYF | TGCAGCGTTGTTGCCTACTACGAGCAGTACTTC
15 | - | - | TRBJ2-7 | TRBV5-6 | CASSVPGEITYEQYF | TGTGCCAGCAGCGTTCCGGGAGAAATCACTTACGAGCAGTACTTC
16 | - | TRBD2 | TRBJ2-3 | TRBV7-9 | CASSHRGRGRTDTQYF | TGTGCCAGCAGCCACCGCGGGAGAGGGCGCACAGATACGCAGTATTTT
15 | - | TRBD1 | TRBJ1-2 | TRBV2 | CANFGQGTFNYGYTF | TGTGCCAACTTCGGACAGGGGACTTTTAACTATGGCTACACCTTC
16 | - | TRBD1 | TRBJ2-6 | TRBV19 | CASGGTGGSGANVLTF | TGTGCCAGTGGAGGGACAGGGGGCTCTGGGGCCAACGTCCTGACTTTC
11 | - | - | TRBJ2-7 | TRBV30 | CAWRRGGEQYF | TGTGCCTGGAGGAGGGGGGGGGAGCAGTACTTC
15 | - | TRBD1 | TRBJ2-7 | TRBV7-2 | CASSHETGVVNEQYF | TGTGCCAGCAGCCACGAGACAGGGGTTGTCAACGAGCAGTACTTC
16 | - | - | TRBJ2-7 | TRBV5-1 | CASSPTTGLRSYEQYF | TGCGCCAGCAGCCCGACTACCGGGTTACGATCCTACGAGCAGTACTTC
14 | - | TRBD1 | TRBJ2-4 | TRBV6-1 | CASLKSQQGAILFF | TGTGCCAGTCTCAAATCTCAACAGGGGGCGATTTTGTTCTTC
16 | - | TRBD1 | TRBJ2-5 | TRBV28 | CASSFGFRGQQETQYF | TGTGCCAGCAGTTTCGGGTTCCGGGGACAGCAAGAGACCCAGTACTTC
13 | - | - | TRBJ2-7 | TRBV13 | CASSSGDSYEQYF | TGTGCCAGCAGCTCGGGGGACTCCTACGAGCAGTACTTC
15 | - | - | TRBJ2-3 | TRBV7-9 | CASSPGLTGTDTQYF | TGTGCCAGCAGTCCGGGACTCACGGGCACAGATACGCAGTATTTT
11 | - | - | TRBJ2-7 | TRBV19 | CATPRAYEQYF | TGTGCCACTCCACGGGCCTACGAGCAGTACTTC
13 | - | TRBD1 | TRBJ2-7 | TRBV19 | CATTDRGGYEQYF | TGTGCCACCACCGACAGGGGGGGCTACGAGCAGTACTTC
13 | once | - | TRBJ1-2 | TRBV19 | CASSVTGNYGYTF | TGTGCCAGTAGTGTGACTGGAAACTATGGCTACACCTTC
13 | few | - | TRBJ1-4 | TRBV6-5 | CASSYRGTEKLFF | TGTGCCAGCAGTTACAGGGGTACTGAAAAACTGTTTTTT
15 | - | - | TRBJ2-1 | TRBV2 | CASSAGPAGVDEQFF | TGTGCCAGCAGCGCTGGACCGGCCGGGGTGGATGAGCAGTTCTTC
12 | - | - | TRBJ2-1 | TRBV19 | CASSILGGEQFF | TGTGCCAGTAGTATTCTCGGGGGTGAGCAGTTCTTC
19 | few | TRBD1 | TRBJ2-1 | TRBV27 | CASSLLGGRNWDQYNEQFF | TGTGCCAGCAGTCTCCTAGGGGGCAGGAACTGGGATCAATACAATGAGCAGTTCTTC
16 | once | - | TRBJ1-3 | TRBV11-2 | CASSLEWSPERNTIYF | TGTGCCAGCAGCTTAGAATGGAGCCCTGAACGAAACACCATATATTTT
14 | - | - | TRBJ1-1 | TRBV19 | CASSIGPTGTEAFF | TGTGCCAGTAGTATCGGCCCAACGGGAACTGAAGCTTTCTTT
11 | - | - | TRBJ1-4 | TRBV20-1 | CSARDVRELFF | TGCAGTGCTAGAGATGTCCGCGAACTGTTTTTT
14 | - | - | TRBJ2-7 | TRBV9 | CASSVEQGNYEQYF | TGTGCCAGCAGCGTAGAGCAGGGGAACTACGAGCAGTACTTC
16 | - | - | TRBJ2-2 | TRBV18 | CASSPTDRSNTGELFF | TGTGCCAGCTCACCGACCGACAGGTCGAACACCGGGGAGCTGTTTTTT
14 | - | - | TRBJ2-1 | TRBV5-1 | CASSSLEGYNEQFF | TGCGCCAGCAGCTCCCTGGAGGGTTACAATGAGCAGTTCTTC
16 | - | - | TRBJ2-5 | TRBV7-2 | CASSAKTWALRETQYF | TGTGCCAGCAGCGCAAAAACCTGGGCTTTACGGGAGACCCAGTACTTC
14 | - | - | TRBJ1-3 | TRBV11-2 | CASSSRVGGNTIYF | TGTGCCAGCAGCAGCAGGGTCGGTGGAAACACCATATATTTT
19 | - | - | TRBJ1-2 | TRBV2 | CASSEALWGGQNVGYGYTF | TGTGCCAGCAGTGAAGCGCTTTGGGGGGGGCAGAATGTCGGCTATGGCTACACCTTC
14 | - | - | TRBJ1-1 | TRBV9 | CASSAEGGGTEAFF | TGTGCCAGCAGCGCCGAAGGAGGTGGCACTGAAGCTTTCTTT